Each of the 29 T cell receptor beta chains below was sequenced from the same sample in a study of siplizumab effects on memory and regulatory T cells. Here immunoSEQ multiplex PCR was the method, and the copy in TCRdb shows in-frame clones only, minus some. The sample contains 90,000 to 110,000 clones, just over 90% of which appear only once. Sample: CD4+ T cells sorted from blood. Receptor source: a human donor in good health.

The chain links TRBV2 to TRBJ1-1; the D is unclear. The CDR3 has 13 residues. Trimming pared 5 bases from V and 0 bases from J, leaving 7 bases between. The V gene's germline CDR1 is SNHLY and CDR2 FYNNEI. The CDR3 nucleotides are TGTGCCAGCAGTCGTACTATGAACACTGAAGCTTTCTTT. This translates into CASSRTMNTEAFF.

The chain uses TRBV7-2 and TRBJ1-1, with 9 positions matching TRBD1. The length of the CDR3 is 14 residues. Germline assignment: CDR1 SGHTA and CDR2 FQGNSA. Trimming removed 5 bases from V and 4 bases from J; junction bases left unmatched: 5. CDR3 DNA: TGTGCCAGCAGCCTCGGACAGGGGAGCACTGAAGCTTTCTTT. Protein sequence: CASSLGQGSTEAFF.

This chain joins TRBV7-9 and TRBJ2-2; D remains unclear. Germline-derived CDR1 and CDR2 are SEHNR and FQNEAQ (reference sequence). V was clipped by 2 bases and J by 6 bases, with 13 bases between them. The CDR3 is 15 amino acids. The CDR3 region has the DNA TGTGCCAGCAGCTTAATGCGTATAAGCGCCGGGGAGCTGTTTTTT. It translates to CASSLMRISAGELFF.

This clone was found once. V is TRBV5-6 and J is TRBJ2-5; D gene ambiguous. Germline V lookup: CDR1 SGHDT, CDR2 YYEEEE. V lost 0 bases and J 3 bases, leaving 6 bases between the germline ends. This CDR3 has 13 amino acids. CDR3 nucleotide sequence: TGTGCCAGCAGCTTGGCGCTTGAAGAGACCCAGTACTTC. The encoded protein is CASSLALEETQYF.

Regarding this clone: A junction end diverges from the germline sequence, so it may reflect a read error. This chain links TRBV5-4 with TRBJ2-7; 7 nucleotides match TRBD1. CDR3 size: 14 residues. Germline values: CDR1 SGHNT, CDR2 YYREEE (reference sequence). DNA of the CDR3: TGTGCCAGCAGATTGGACAGGTGGTCCTACGAGCAGTACTTC. This translates into CASRLDRWSYEQYF.

Concerning this clone: This CDR3 is also generated by other DNA sequences in the sample. V usage is TRBV19 and J usage is TRBJ1-5; D ambiguous. V was cut by 3 bases and J by 4 bases, with 7 bases left in between. This CDR3 has 13 residues. Germline CDR1 reads LNHDA; CDR2 reads SQIVND (reference sequence). CDR3 DNA sequence: TGTGCCAGTAGTATCCTAGGGAATCAGCCCCAGCATTTT. This encodes CASSILGNQPQHF. Supplemented by reference TRBV19 and TRBJ1-5, the full variable domain reads DGGITQSPKYLFRKEGQNVTLSCEQNLNHDAMYWYRQDPGQGLRLIYYSQIVNDFQKGDIAEGYSVSREKKESFPLTVTSAQKNPTAFYLCASSILGNQPQHFGDGTRLSIL.

This chain joins TRBV10-3 and TRBJ1-5; TRBD1 is a possible D gene (5 bases). Trimming left V 2 bases short and J 7 bases short, with 12 bases between. There are 14 residues in the CDR3. Germline values: CDR1 ENHRY, CDR2 SYGVKD. CDR3 in amino acids: CAISEGRGAQPQHF. As DNA, the CDR3 is TGTGCCATCAGTGAGGGAAGGGGTGCCCAGCCCCAGCATTTT.

The chain combines TRBV5-1 with TRBJ1-1, with 10 bases lining up with TRBD1. Germline V CDR1 and CDR2: SGHRS, YFSETQ. The CDR3 runs to 17 residues. V was pared by 0 bases and J by 5 bases, with 10 bases of the junction left unmatched. DNA for the CDR3: TGCGCCAGCAGCTTGGATGGGACAGGGGTGGGAGGGACTGAAGCTTTCTTT. This sequence encodes CASSLDGTGVGGTEAFF.

The chain has TRBV18 and TRBJ2-3; 14 positions match TRBD2. V gave up 6 bases and J gave up 4 bases; unmatched junction bases: 9. The CDR3 consists of 17 residues. Per germline, CDR1 KGHSH and CDR2 LQKENI. CDR3 loop: CASSRLAGGPIADTQYF. DNA of the CDR3: TGTGCCAGCTCCCGACTAGCGGGAGGGCCTATCGCAGATACGCAGTATTTT.

The chain is built from TRBV6-6 and TRBJ2-3; D uncertain. The germline CDR1 and CDR2 sequences are MNHNY and SVGAGI (reference sequence). Deletions cut 6 bases from V and 0 bases from J, with 4 bases between. The CDR3 has 12 residues. Here the CDR3 DNA reads TGTGCCAGCAGGTCTAGCACAGATACGCAGTATTTT. This translates into CASRSSTDTQYF.

The J gene is TRBJ2-1, the V gene TRBV18, with 7 positions matching TRBD2. This CDR3 is 14 amino acids long. Germline-derived CDR1 and CDR2 are KGHSH and LQKENI. V dropped 1 base and J dropped 7; count of bases not matched to a gene: 4. CDR3 in amino acids: CASSPRGAGNEQFF. CDR3 nucleotide sequence: TGTGCCAGCTCACCACGAGGAGCGGGGAATGAGCAGTTCTTC.

V is TRBV5-4 and J is TRBJ2-3, with no clear D. This CDR3 is built from 11 residues. Trimming cost V 3 bases and J 6 bases, with 5 bases left between them. CDR1 is SGHNT and CDR2 is YYREEE in the germline V gene (reference sequence). In nucleotides, the CDR3 is TGTGCCAGCAGCTGGCGGGATACGCAGTATTTT. As protein: CASSWRDTQYF. Together with reference TRBV5-4 and TRBJ2-3, the CDR3 gives the full variable domain: ETGVTQSPTHLIKTRGQQVTLRCSSQSGHNTVSWYQQALGQGPQFIFQYYREEENGRGNFPPRFSGLQFPNYSSELNVNALELDDSALYLCASSWRDTQYFGPGTRLTVL.

CDR3 loop: CASSSPLRDKGNTIYF. CDR3 DNA: TGTGCCAGTAGTTCACCCCTCCGGGACAAGGGAAACACCATATATTTT. This chain joins TRBV19 and TRBJ1-3; D might be TRBD1 (6 bases). V was cut by 5 bases and J by 4 bases, with 18 bases left in between. Germline values: CDR1 LNHDA, CDR2 SQIVND (reference sequence). The CDR3 is 16 amino acids.

The chain carries TRBV9 and TRBJ2-7; TRBD1 matches 8 bases. Germline assignment: CDR1 SGDLS and CDR2 YYNGEE. The CDR3 totals 16 residues. The V and J ends lost 0 bases and 2 bases, in that order; junction bases with no gene match: 7. The CDR3: CASSVGGTGIAYEQYF. CDR3 sequence (DNA): TGTGCCAGCAGCGTAGGCGGGACAGGAATCGCCTACGAGCAGTACTTC.

This clone showed up just once. The chain uses TRBV7-8 and TRBJ2-1; D perhaps matches TRBD2 (6 bases). There are 15 residues in the CDR3. V was clipped by 2 bases and J by 1 base, with 9 bases between them. Per the germline V gene, CDR1 is SGHVS and CDR2 is FQNEAQ. In DNA, the CDR3 is TGTGCCAGCAGCTTAACCGGGACTTCCTACAATGAGCAGTTCTTC. It encodes CASSLTGTSYNEQFF.

The chain carries TRBV28 and TRBJ1-5, with D possibly TRBD1 on 5 matching bases. This CDR3 has 16 amino acids. V was clipped by 8 bases and J by 3 bases, with 20 bases between them. Germline CDR1 MDHEN, CDR2 SYDVKM. As DNA, the CDR3 is TGTGCCAGCCGCGATCCCGGGACGGCAATCAATCAGCCCCAGCATTTT. Encoded protein: CASRDPGTAINQPQHF.

This rearrangement joins TRBV18 to TRBJ2-3, with D tentatively TRBD2 (7 bases). Germline V gene lookup returns CDR1 KGHSH and CDR2 LQKENI. The ends were cut back, 0 bases at V and 6 bases at J, with 13 bases in the middle. CDR3 length: 15 amino acids. This CDR3 reads CASSPPAGAADTQYF. In DNA form, the CDR3 reads TGTGCCAGCTCACCACCGGCGGGGGCGGCGGATACGCAGTATTTT.

This chain uses TRBV7-9 with TRBJ2-1, with D maybe TRBD2 (5 bases). V lost 2 bases to trimming and J lost 6 bases, with 17 bases between them. The germline V gene encodes CDR1 SEHNR and CDR2 FQNEAQ (reference sequence). This CDR3 has 16 residues. CDR3 sequence: CASSLLRTQTINEQFF. CDR3 coding DNA: TGTGCCAGCAGCTTACTTAGGACTCAGACTATCAATGAGCAGTTCTTC.

V is TRBV11-3 and J is TRBJ2-1; D is unclear. This CDR3 is built from 14 residues. CDR1 and CDR2 (germline): SGHNT, YENEEA. V was clipped by 1 base and J by 5 bases, with 9 bases between them. In nucleotides, the CDR3 is TGTGCCAGCAGCTTAGTACTATTCAACAATGAGCAGTTCTTC. Its translation is CASSLVLFNNEQFF. The full variable domain, completed using reference TRBV11-3 and TRBJ2-1, is EAGVVQSPRYKIIEKKQPVAFWCNPISGHNTLYWYLQNLGQGPELLIRYENEEAVDDSQLPKDRFSAERLKGVDSTLKIQPAELGDSAVYLCASSLVLFNNEQFFGPGTRLTVL.

The CDR3 DNA sequence: TGTGCCAGCAGTCAGGACGGGTACTCCTACGAGCAGTACTTC. Translation gives CASSQDGYSYEQYF. The rearrangement uses TRBV6-5 and TRBJ2-7; D not resolved. Trimming cost V 5 bases and J 0 bases, with 11 bases left between them. CDR1 is MNHEY and CDR2 is SVGAGI in the germline V gene. The CDR3 is made up of 14 amino acids.

The rearrangement links TRBV11-2 to TRBJ2-7; 8 bases are shared with TRBD1. Germline CDR1 is SGHAT and CDR2 is FQNNGV. The CDR3 is made up of 13 amino acids. The V segment lost 5 bases and the J segment 3 bases; nucleotides outside the gene matches: 3. CDR3 sequence: CASSQGQGYEQYF. CDR3 DNA: TGTGCCAGCAGCCAAGGACAGGGCTACGAGCAGTACTTC.

V gene TRBV6-1 combines with J gene TRBJ2-3; D gene ambiguous. Germline CDR1 and CDR2: MNHNS and SASEGT. There are 13 residues in the CDR3. The ends were cut back, 2 bases at V and 4 bases at J, with 7 bases in the middle. The CDR3, as DNA: TGTGCCAGCAGTGAACCGGCGGCAGATACGCAGTATTTT. This codes for CASSEPAADTQYF.

The gene calls are TRBV5-1 and TRBJ2-2; 7 positions agree with TRBD1. The J segment lost 6 bases and the V segment lost 4 bases, leaving 12 bases of the junction unmatched. The germline V gene encodes CDR1 SGHRS and CDR2 YFSETQ. The CDR3 extends over 16 amino acids. CDR3 sequence: CASSTNTGVRPGELFF. The CDR3 DNA reads as TGCGCCAGCAGCACCAATACAGGGGTCAGGCCCGGGGAGCTGTTTTTT.

CDR3 DNA: TGTGCCAGCAGTGGGGACAGTGTCGGTGGCTACACCTTC. Residues: CASSGDSVGGYTF. This sequence joins TRBV2 and TRBJ1-2; 7 bases fit TRBD1. CDR1 is SNHLY, CDR2 FYNNEI, per germline. V gave up 4 bases and J gave up 7 bases; unmatched junction bases: 6. CDR3 size: 13 residues.

CDR3 amino acids: CASSLEAGGRAGELFF. The CDR3 bases are TGCGCCAGCAGCTTGGAAGCGGGAGGGCGTGCCGGGGAGCTGTTTTTT. The chain couples TRBV5-1 to TRBJ2-2; 10 bases are a match to TRBD2. Germline values: CDR1 SGHRS, CDR2 YFSETQ. V gave up 0 bases and J gave up 6 bases; unmatched junction bases: 5. The CDR3 is 16 amino acids.

This chain uses TRBV2 with TRBJ2-5; D not certain. From germline, CDR1 is SNHLY and CDR2 FYNNEI. The germline V and J ends were trimmed by 4 bases and 1 base, with 10 bases remaining between them. This CDR3 contains 14 residues. Here the CDR3 DNA reads TGTGCCAGCAGTGCCCTCCGAACCCAAGAGACCCAGTACTTC. Its protein product is CASSALRTQETQYF.

V is TRBV7-9 and J is TRBJ1-1; D ambiguous. The CDR3 is 13 amino acids. Per germline, CDR1 SEHNR and CDR2 FQNEAQ (reference sequence). V lost 5 bases to trimming and J lost 1 base, with 8 bases between them. CDR3 loop: CASSPDGNTEAFF. The CDR3 coding sequence is TGTGCCAGCAGCCCAGACGGGAACACTGAAGCTTTCTTT.

The CDR3 region is CASSIAGYTGELFF. DNA of the CDR3: TGTGCCAGTAGTATAGCGGGATACACCGGGGAGCTGTTTTTT. The chain carries TRBV19 and TRBJ2-2, with D tentatively TRBD2 (5 bases). V lost 1 base, J lost 3 bases, and 6 bases lay in between. Germline V gives CDR1 LNHDA, CDR2 SQIVND (reference sequence). The CDR3 has 14 residues.

The genes are TRBV28 and TRBJ2-1, with 7 bases aligning to TRBD2. CDR1 is MDHEN and CDR2 is SYDVKM in the germline V gene. The J segment lost 9 bases and the V segment lost 1 base, leaving 6 bases of the junction unmatched. There are 14 residues in the CDR3. The CDR3 region is CASSLYQGEGEQFF. CDR3 DNA: TGTGCCAGCAGTTTATACCAAGGGGAGGGTGAGCAGTTCTTC.